The 6 T cell receptor beta chains listed next were all sequenced from one sample in a study of human T cells and chemical hapten exposure. TCRdb used MiXCR to reprocess the RACE reads, holding one entry per CDR3 protein. The sample consists of about 190,000 distinct CDR3 sequences, around a quarter of them appearing once. Documented time point: patch test 3, about 24 weeks after DPC sensitization. Described treatment: therapeutic diphenylcyclopropenone sensitization with weekly scalp DPC. The source material was whole blood, sampled in connection with sensitization to the hapten diphenylcyclopropenone (DPC). These receptors originate from a woman aged 40 to 49 with alopecia areata. Some clones in this sample may be carry-over from other donors' samples.

The chain is built from TRBV7-2 and TRBJ1-5; D is unclear. Germline lookup yields CDR1 SGHTA and CDR2 FQGNSA. The V end lost 0 bases, the J end lost 7 bases, and 4 bases lay between the germline ends. CDR3 length equals 12 residues. The CDR3 DNA is TGTGCCAGCAGCTTAGCTTCACAGCCCCAGCATTTT. Encoded protein: CASSLASQPQHF. The variable domain in full, completed from reference TRBV7-2 and TRBJ1-5, reads GAGVSQSPSNKVTEKGKDVELRCDPISGHTALYWYRQSLGQGLEFLIYFQGNSAPDKSGLPSDRFSAERTGGSVSTLTIQRTQQEDSAVYLCASSLASQPQHFGDGTRLSIL.

This clonotype was observed a handful of times. The J gene is TRBJ2-3, the V gene TRBV7-2; tentatively, D is TRBD1 (7 bases). V was pared by 4 bases and J by 4 bases, with 9 bases between. CDR1 is SGHTA and CDR2 is FQGNSA in the germline V gene. The CDR3 is made up of 13 amino acids. As DNA, the CDR3 is TGTGCCAGCAGCTCCAGGGGGGCAGATACGCAGTATTTT. Translated, it gives CASSSRGADTQYF.

This chain uses TRBV11-2 with TRBJ1-2; possible D gene TRBD1, 5 bases. The ends were cut back, 1 base at V and 9 bases at J, with 12 bases in the middle. The germline V gene encodes CDR1 SGHAT and CDR2 FQNNGV. This CDR3 has 13 residues. The CDR3 protein is CASSLGGGRSYTF. The CDR3, as DNA: TGTGCCAGCAGCTTAGGGGGCGGGCGCAGCTACACCTTC.

This clonotype turned up a few times. This rearrangement joins TRBV6-5 to TRBJ1-2, with 9 bases matching TRBD1. This CDR3 region has 15 residues. V shed 5 bases, J shed 4 bases, and the junction held 8 bases outside the gene matches. Looked up from germline, CDR1 is MNHEY and CDR2 is SVGAGI. CDR3 region: CASSTPGTGSYGYTF. CDR3 nucleotides: TGTGCCAGCAGTACGCCCGGGACAGGGAGCTATGGCTACACCTTC.

This clonotype appeared a few times. The V call is TRBV9, the J call TRBJ1-2; 8 nucleotides match TRBD1. Germline CDR1 reads SGDLS; CDR2 reads YYNGEE. The CDR3 covers 15 residues. Trimming took 4 bases from V and 5 from J; bases not matched to a gene: 10. CDR3 DNA: TGTGCCAGCAGCTCGACAGGGGCGTCCAAATATGGCTACACCTTC. Its protein is CASSSTGASKYGYTF.

The chain carries TRBV12-3 or TRBV12-4 and TRBJ1-4; D gene ambiguous. V was shortened by 5 bases and J by 8 bases, with 12 bases between the two germline ends. The CDR3 spans 13 residues. The CDR3 loop reads CASSHRGGEKLFF. The CDR3 DNA reads TGTGCCAGCAGTCATCGGGGTGGGGAAAAACTGTTTTTT.